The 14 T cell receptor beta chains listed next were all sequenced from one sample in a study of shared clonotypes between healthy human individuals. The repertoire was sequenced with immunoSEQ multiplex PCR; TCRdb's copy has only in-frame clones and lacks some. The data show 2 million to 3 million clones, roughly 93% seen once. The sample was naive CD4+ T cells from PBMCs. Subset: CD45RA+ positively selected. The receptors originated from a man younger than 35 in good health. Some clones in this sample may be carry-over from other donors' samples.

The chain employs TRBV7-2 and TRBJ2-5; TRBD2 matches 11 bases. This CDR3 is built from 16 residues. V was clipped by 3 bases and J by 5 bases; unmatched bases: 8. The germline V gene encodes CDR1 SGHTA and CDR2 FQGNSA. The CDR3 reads CASSFSLAGARETQYF. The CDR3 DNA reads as TGTGCCAGCAGCTTTTCACTAGCGGGAGCTCGGGAGACCCAGTACTTC. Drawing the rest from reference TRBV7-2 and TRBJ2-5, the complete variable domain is GAGVSQSPSNKVTEKGKDVELRCDPISGHTALYWYRQSLGQGLEFLIYFQGNSAPDKSGLPSDRFSAERTGGSVSTLTIQRTQQEDSAVYLCASSFSLAGARETQYFGPGTRLLVL.

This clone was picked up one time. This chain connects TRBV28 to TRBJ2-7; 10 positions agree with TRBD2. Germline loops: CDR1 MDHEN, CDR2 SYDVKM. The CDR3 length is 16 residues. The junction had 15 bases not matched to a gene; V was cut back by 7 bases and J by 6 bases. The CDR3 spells CASTQTSGRAVGEQYF. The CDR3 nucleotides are TGTGCCAGCACCCAGACTAGCGGGCGGGCGGTAGGCGAGCAGTACTTC. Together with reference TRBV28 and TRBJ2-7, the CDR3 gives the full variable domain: DVKVTQSSRYLVKRTGEKVFLECVQDMDHENMFWYRQDPGLGLRLIYFSYDVKMKEKGDIPEGYSVSREKKERFSLILESASTNQTSMYLCASTQTSGRAVGEQYFGPGTRLTVT.

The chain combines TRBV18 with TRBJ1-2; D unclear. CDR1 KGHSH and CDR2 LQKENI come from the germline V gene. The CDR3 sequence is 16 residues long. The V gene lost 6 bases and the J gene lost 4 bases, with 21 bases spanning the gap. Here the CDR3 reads CASSPGLEAVIYGYTF. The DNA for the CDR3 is TGTGCCAGCTCCCCCGGGTTAGAGGCAGTAATCTATGGCTACACCTTC. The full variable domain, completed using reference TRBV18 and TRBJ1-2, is NAGVMQNPRHLVRRRGQEARLRCSPMKGHSHVYWYRQLPEEGLKFMVYLQKENIIDESGMPKERFSAEFPKEGPSILRIQQVVRGDSAAYFCASSPGLEAVIYGYTFGSGTRLTVV.

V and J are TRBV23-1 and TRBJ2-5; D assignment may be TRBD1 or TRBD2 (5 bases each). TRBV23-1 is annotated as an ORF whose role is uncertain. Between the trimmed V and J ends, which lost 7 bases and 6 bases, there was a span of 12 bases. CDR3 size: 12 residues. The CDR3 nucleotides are TGCGCCAGCACATGGGGGTGGAAGACCCAGTACTTC. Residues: CASTWGWKTQYF.

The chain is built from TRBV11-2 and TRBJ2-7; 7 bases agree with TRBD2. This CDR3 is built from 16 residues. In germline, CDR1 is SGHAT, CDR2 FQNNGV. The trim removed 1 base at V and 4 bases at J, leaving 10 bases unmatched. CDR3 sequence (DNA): TGTGCCAGCAGCTTAGGAAGGTCTGGGGGGGTTTACGAGCAGTACTTC. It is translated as CASSLGRSGGVYEQYF.

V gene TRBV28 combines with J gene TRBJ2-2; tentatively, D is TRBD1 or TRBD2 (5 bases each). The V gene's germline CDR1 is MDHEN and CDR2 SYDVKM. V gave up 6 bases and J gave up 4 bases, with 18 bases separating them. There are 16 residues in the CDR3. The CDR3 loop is CASSFMGPRVTGELFF. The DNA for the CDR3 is TGTGCCAGCAGCTTCATGGGACCCAGGGTCACCGGGGAGCTGTTTTTT.

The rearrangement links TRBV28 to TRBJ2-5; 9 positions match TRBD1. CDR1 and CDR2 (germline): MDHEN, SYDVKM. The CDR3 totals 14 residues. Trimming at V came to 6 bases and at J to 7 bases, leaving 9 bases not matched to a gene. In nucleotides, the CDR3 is TGTGCCAGCAGCCGCCTCGGACAGGGGTGGACCCAGTACTTC. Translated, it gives CASSRLGQGWTQYF.

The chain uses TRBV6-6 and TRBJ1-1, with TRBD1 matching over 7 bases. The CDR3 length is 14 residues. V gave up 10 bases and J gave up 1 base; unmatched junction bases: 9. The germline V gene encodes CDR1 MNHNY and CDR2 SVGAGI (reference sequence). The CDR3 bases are TGTGCCACGTTAAGAGGGGGCGGGAACACTGAAGCTTTCTTT. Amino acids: CATLRGGGNTEAFF.

CDR3 sequence: CASSLPGTSYNEQFF. DNA of the CDR3: TGCGCCAGCAGCCTCCCCGGGACATCTTACAATGAGCAGTTCTTC. V gene TRBV5-1 combines with J gene TRBJ2-1, with D maybe TRBD1 (6 bases). The CDR3 extends over 15 amino acids. Trimming stripped 4 bases from V and 4 bases from J, with 15 bases between. Per the germline V gene, CDR1 is SGHRS and CDR2 is YFSETQ. The full variable domain, completed using reference TRBV5-1 and TRBJ2-1, is KAGVTQTPRYLIKTRGQQVTLSCSPISGHRSVSWYQQTPGQGLQFLFEYFSETQRNKGNFPGRFSGRQFSNSRSEMNVSTLELGDSALYLCASSLPGTSYNEQFFGPGTRLTVL.

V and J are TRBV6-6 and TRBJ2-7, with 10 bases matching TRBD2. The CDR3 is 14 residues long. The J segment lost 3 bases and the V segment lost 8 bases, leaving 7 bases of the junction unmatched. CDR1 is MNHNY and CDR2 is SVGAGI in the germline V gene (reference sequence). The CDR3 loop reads CASQAGGPGYEQYF. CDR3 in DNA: TGTGCCAGCCAAGCGGGGGGGCCTGGCTACGAGCAGTACTTC.

The CDR3 sequence: CAFTRVGALTQYF. DNA of the CDR3: TGTGCCTTCACAAGAGTAGGGGCCCTTACGCAGTATTTT. J is TRBJ2-3 and V is TRBV30, with a weak D call TRBD1 (5 bases). CDR1 GTSNPN and CDR2 SVGIG come from the germline V gene (reference sequence). V was clipped by 7 bases and J by 8 bases, with 19 bases between them. This CDR3 is 13 amino acids long.

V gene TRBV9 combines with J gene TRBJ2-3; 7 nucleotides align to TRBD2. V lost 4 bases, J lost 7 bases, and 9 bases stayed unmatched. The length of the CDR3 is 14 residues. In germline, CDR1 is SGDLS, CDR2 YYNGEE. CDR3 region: CASSPRTSLNTQYF. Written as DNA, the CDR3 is TGTGCCAGCAGCCCGAGGACTAGTCTCAATACGCAGTATTTT.

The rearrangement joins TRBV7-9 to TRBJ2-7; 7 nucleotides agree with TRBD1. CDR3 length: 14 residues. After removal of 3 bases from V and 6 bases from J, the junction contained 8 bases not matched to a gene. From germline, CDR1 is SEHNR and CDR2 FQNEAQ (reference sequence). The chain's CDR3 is CASSFGTVVGEQYF. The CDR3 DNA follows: TGTGCCAGCAGCTTCGGGACAGTAGTAGGCGAGCAGTACTTC. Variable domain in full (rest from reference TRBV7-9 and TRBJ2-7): DTGVSQNPRHKITKRGQNVTFRCDPISEHNRLYWYRQTLGQGPEFLTYFQNEAQLEKSRLLSDRFSAERPKGSFSTLEIQRTEQGDSAMYLCASSFGTVVGEQYFGPGTRLTVT.

The CDR3 is CASKGVGHEKLFF. The CDR3 coding sequence is TGCGCCAGCAAGGGTGTCGGTCATGAAAAACTGTTTTTT. The chain employs TRBV5-1 and TRBJ1-4; unclear D gene. This CDR3 contains 13 residues. Between the trimmed V and J ends, which lost 6 bases and 6 bases, there was a span of 12 bases. The germline gives CDR1 SGHRS, CDR2 YFSETQ. Supplemented by reference TRBV5-1 and TRBJ1-4, the full variable domain reads KAGVTQTPRYLIKTRGQQVTLSCSPISGHRSVSWYQQTPGQGLQFLFEYFSETQRNKGNFPGRFSGRQFSNSRSEMNVSTLELGDSALYLCASKGVGHEKLFFGSGTQLSVL.